The 17 T cell receptor beta chains reported below all come from one sample, sequenced in a study of blood T cells in healthy people across ages. With a J-beta primer mix and a sample-barcoded 5' primer, a second PCR ran about 7 to 12 cycles. TCRdb re-analysed the 5' RACE reads in MiXCR, keeping a single row per CDR3 protein. Here the sample spans roughly 680,000 distinct CDR3 sequences, over 40% being singletons. Sequenced material: blood. These receptors all come from an elderly woman in good health.

This clonotype was recorded many times. The rearrangement uses TRBV20-1 and TRBJ1-1; 7 bases match TRBD1. The CDR3 is made up of 13 amino acids. CDR1 and CDR2 from the germline V gene are DFQATT and SNEGSKA (reference sequence). V shed 6 bases and J 5 bases; nucleotides not matched to a gene: 9. The CDR3: CSAPTGRETEAFF. In DNA form, the CDR3 reads TGCAGTGCCCCGACAGGGAGAGAAACTGAAGCTTTCTTT.

Concerning this clonotype itself: One end of the junction does not line up with germline, which may come from a read error. V is TRBV6-2 or TRBV6-3 and J is TRBJ2-5; D uncertain. CDR1 MNHEY and CDR2 SVGEGT come from the germline V gene. The CDR3 is made up of 16 amino acids. CDR3: CASSYSTKTVQKTQYF. In nucleotides, the CDR3 is TGTGCCAGCAGTTACTCGACGAAAACGGTCCAAAAGACCCAGTACTTC.

The rearrangement joins TRBV29-1 to TRBJ2-5, with D unclear. The CDR3 extends over 10 amino acids. V was shortened by 6 bases and J by 1 base, with 3 bases between the two germline ends. CDR1 and CDR2 (germline): SQVTM, ANQGSEA. The CDR3 region has the DNA TGCAGCGTAACCCAAGAGACCCAGTACTTC. As protein: CSVTQETQYF. Supplemented by reference TRBV29-1 and TRBJ2-5, the full variable domain reads SAVISQKPSRDICQRGTSLTIQCQVDSQVTMMFWYRQQPGQSLTLIATANQGSEATYESGFVIDKFPISRPNLTFSTLTVSNMSPEDSSIYLCSVTQETQYFGPGTRLLVL.

Many counts were recorded for this clonotype. The chain employs TRBV2 and TRBJ2-3; either TRBD1 or TRBD2 may supply D (5 bases each). The CDR3 contains 14 residues. CDR1 SNHLY and CDR2 FYNNEI come from the germline V gene. The V end was cut by 8 bases, the J end by 3 bases, with 15 bases between. The CDR3 region is CASLVGEGTDTQYF. In DNA form, the CDR3 reads TGTGCCAGCCTCGTCGGAGAGGGGACAGATACGCAGTATTTT.

This clonotype came up a few times. This chain connects TRBV4-3 to TRBJ1-2, with D tentatively TRBD1 (5 bases). Germline values: CDR1 LGHNA, CDR2 YSLEER. V was trimmed by 1 base and J by 5 bases, leaving 11 bases between them. The CDR3 covers 14 residues. The CDR3 DNA is TGCGCCAGCAGCCAAGCCAGGGCTTCGTATGGCTACACCTTC. It is translated as CASSQARASYGYTF.

V gene TRBV29-1 combines with J gene TRBJ1-1; possibly TRBD1 for D (5 bases). Trimming took off 4 bases at V and 0 bases at J, with 21 bases between the two ends. This CDR3 spans 17 amino acids. CDR1 is SQVTM and CDR2 is ANQGSEA in the germline V gene. For the CDR3, the DNA is TGCAGCGTTGGGAGCCGACACGGGGGAGGTATGAACACTGAAGCTTTCTTT. Encoded protein: CSVGSRHGGGMNTEAFF. Variable domain in full (rest from reference TRBV29-1 and TRBJ1-1): SAVISQKPSRDICQRGTSLTIQCQVDSQVTMMFWYRQQPGQSLTLIATANQGSEATYESGFVIDKFPISRPNLTFSTLTVSNMSPEDSSIYLCSVGSRHGGGMNTEAFFGQGTRLTVV.

The rearrangement links TRBV20-1 to TRBJ2-7; the D gene is possibly TRBD2 (6 bases). Trimming stripped 7 bases from V and 0 bases from J, with 10 bases between. Germline CDR1 and CDR2: DFQATT and SNEGSKA (reference sequence). The length of the CDR3 is 12 residues. The CDR3 region has the DNA TGCAGTGGTCGGGGGAGCTCCTACGAGCAGTACTTC. This encodes CSGRGSSYEQYF.

A single count supports this clonotype. This chain links TRBV20-1 with TRBJ1-3; D not certain. The germline V and J ends were trimmed by 5 bases and 4 bases, with 6 bases remaining between them. Germline CDR1 and CDR2: DFQATT and SNEGSKA (reference sequence). The CDR3 has 11 amino acids. The CDR3 loop is CSALRGNTIYF. CDR3 bases: TGCAGTGCTCTGAGAGGAAACACCATATATTTT.

V gene TRBV29-1 combines with J gene TRBJ2-7; 8 nucleotides align to TRBD2. CDR1 and CDR2 (germline): SQVTM, ANQGSEA. This CDR3 region has 14 residues. V trimming: 6 bases; J trimming: 3 bases; junction bases outside the gene matches: 10. Here the CDR3 DNA reads TGCAGCGTCGCTAGCGGGCGTAACTTCTACGAGCAGTACTTC. Protein sequence: CSVASGRNFYEQYF.

This chain uses TRBV29-1 with TRBJ1-4, with unresolved D. CDR1 and CDR2 from the germline V gene are SQVTM and ANQGSEA. The ends were cut back, 6 bases at V and 15 bases at J, with 17 bases in the middle. The CDR3 spans 11 residues. As DNA, the CDR3 is TGCAGCGTCGTATCCGAGACACAGATGTTTTTT. It yields the protein CSVVSETQMFF.

This clonotype was detected a few times. The chain has TRBV6-1 and TRBJ1-2; TRBD1 matches at 9 bases. CDR3 length equals 15 residues. V shed 5 bases, J shed 4 bases, and the junction held 8 bases outside the gene matches. CDR1 is MNHNS and CDR2 is SASEGT in the germline V gene. The CDR3 coding sequence is TGTGCCAGCAGTCGGGACAGGGATGGGGGCTATGGCTACACCTTC. Translation: CASSRDRDGGYGYTF.

A word on this clonotype: The likely explanation is a read error, given a far larger clone one base away. The J gene is TRBJ2-1, the V gene TRBV18, with 9 bases aligning to TRBD1. The CDR3 covers 15 residues. V shed 6 bases, J shed 3 bases, and the junction held 6 bases outside the gene matches. Germline V gene lookup returns CDR1 KGHSH and CDR2 LQKENI. CDR3 residues: CASSLVTGGYNEQFF. The CDR3, as DNA: TGTGCCAGCTCCCTCGTGACAGGGGGCTACAATGAGCAGTTCTTC.

CDR3 residues: CASSLTVPYNEQFF. CDR3 coding DNA: TGCGCCAGCAGCTTGACTGTGCCCTACAATGAGCAGTTCTTC. The rearrangement uses TRBV5-1 and TRBJ2-1; no firm D call. The length of the CDR3 is 14 residues. CDR1 SGHRS and CDR2 YFSETQ come from the germline V gene. Trimming pared 1 base from V and 2 bases from J, leaving 7 bases between. The entire variable domain, with the rest obtained from reference TRBV5-1 and TRBJ2-1, is as follows: KAGVTQTPRYLIKTRGQQVTLSCSPISGHRSVSWYQQTPGQGLQFLFEYFSETQRNKGNFPGRFSGRQFSNSRSEMNVSTLELGDSALYLCASSLTVPYNEQFFGPGTRLTVL.

The V call is TRBV6-6, the J call TRBJ2-7, with TRBD1 matching 7 bases. The V gene end was trimmed by 3 bases and the J gene end by 3 bases; junction bases not matched to a gene: 5. The CDR3 consists of 14 residues. CDR1 MNHNY and CDR2 SVGAGI come from the germline V gene (reference sequence). The CDR3 coding sequence is TGTGCCAGCAGTTATCACCGGGACAGCTACGAGCAGTACTTC. Residues: CASSYHRDSYEQYF.

DNA of the CDR3: TGCGCCAGCAGCTCTATAGGGAAGCCGGGGGGGAGGTACGAGCAGTACTTC. This codes for CASSSIGKPGGRYEQYF. V usage is TRBV4-3 and J usage is TRBJ2-4; 8 bases align to TRBD2. The DNA matches TRBJ2-7 better at its end, which makes the J call doubtful. The CDR3 totals 17 residues. Germline V gene sequence: CDR1 LGHNA, CDR2 YSLEER.

This clonotype was counted at least ten times. The rearrangement links TRBV21-1 to TRBJ2-3; TRBD2, the table's D call, was not compared with the DNA. TRBV21-1 is labeled a pseudogene. This CDR3 has 15 residues. In nucleotides, the CDR3 is TGTGCCAGCCCTCCGGCGGGGGGAGGAACAGATACGCAGTATTTT. This encodes CASPPAGGGTDTQYF.

This clonotype occurred many times. V and J are TRBV4-1 and TRBJ2-7; D perhaps matches TRBD1 (5 bases). This CDR3 spans 14 amino acids. V lost 1 base to trimming and J lost 5 bases, with 12 bases between them. From germline, CDR1 is MGHRA and CDR2 YSYEKL. CDR3 DNA: TGCGCCAGCAGCCAAGTCGAATCAGGGAACGAGCAGTACTTC. Protein: CASSQVESGNEQYF.